The text below deals with one T cell receptor beta chain. Its antigen is undetermined. V was pared by 5 bases and J by 5 bases, with 18 bases between. Germline V lookup: CDR1 MDHEN, CDR2 SYDVKM. The CDR3 totals 15 residues. This sample stems from a study of cytomegalovirus exposure and HLA in healthy donors. Study-level findings and limits: As was reported, the classifier diagnosed cytomegalovirus status with high specificity and sensitivity.

The repertoire was sequenced with immunoSEQ multiplex PCR; TCRdb's copy has only in-frame clones and lacks some. The repertoire consists of more than 140,000 clones, with about 89% occurring once and the leading ten covering approximately 3.2%. While the first cohort had over 650 subjects, the donors belonged to the separate validation cohort of roughly 120 subjects. The sequenced material came from PBMCs. This clonotype originated in a woman younger than 30 in good health and CMV-seropositive. The chain links TRBV28 to TRBJ2-5; tentatively, D is TRBD2 (5 bases). This CDR3 reads CASSLAAGVWETQYF. The DNA for the CDR3 is TGTGCCAGCAGTCTCGCTGCCGGGGTTTGGGAGACCCAGTACTTC.